This T cell receptor beta chain was recovered during a study of cytomegalovirus exposure and HLA in healthy donors. Looking at the study overall: Early on, a data release was issued that held approximately 92 million unique TCRs from HLA-typed donors.

The PCR ran on 60 Vbeta and 13 Jbeta primers. Authors' data handling: A later analysis tallied approximately 80 million unique TCR beta chains, 9 million to 12 million of them shared. Assay used: immunoSEQ multiplex PCR; TCRdb lists only in-frame clones, some missing. V and J calls plus clone size are reproduced from that table; the DNA served to infer D and trimming. The sample holds over 85,000 clones; about 70% are singletons and the top ten take 1.2%. Study-level results: Of the V segments, some could not be distinguished, including TRBV6-2 and TRBV6-3, and were excluded.

About this clone: Its specificity is unknown.

The junction had 8 bases not matched to a gene; V was cut back by 7 bases and J by 3 bases. This CDR3 spans 15 amino acids. Looked up from germline, CDR1 is SQVTM and CDR2 is ANQGSEA. There were likely unrecorded immune exposures, though donors were nominally healthy when sampled. The sequencing sample was made of PBMCs. The sequence came from a female donor in good health and CMV-seronegative. The chain combines TRBV29-1 with TRBJ2-3; 12 nucleotides line up with TRBD2. The CDR3 spells CSGDGTSGRTDTQYF. CDR3 in DNA: TGCAGCGGGGACGGGACTAGCGGGCGTACAGATACGCAGTATTTT.